These 14 T cell receptor beta chains share one sample of origin, sequenced in a study of cytotoxic CD8 clonotypes in ibrutinib-treated CLL (dated by TCRdb to the early 2020s). The sample's time point label, decoded: eleven to twelve months on ibrutinib. The library was generated by the immunoSEQ multiplex PCR assay. Entries here come from immuneACCESS through TCRdb and include only in-frame sequences with V and J called. Some clones fail to appear in such tables; in the studies checked, an unresolved V gene covers under half of the shortfall, and the cause of the remainder is unknown. Here the sample has 55,000 to 85,000 clones; over 75% occur a single time. 2.5% to 3.5% of the sample is in the top ten clones. The specimen comprised PBMCs, sampled after 12 months of ibrutinib treatment. These receptors came from a human donor with chronic lymphocytic leukemia.

This rearrangement joins TRBV14 to TRBJ1-5; D is ambiguous. Germline CDR1 and CDR2: SGHDN and FVKESK. The CDR3 loop spans 14 amino acids. Trimming pared 2 bases from V and 0 bases from J, leaving 5 bases between. The chain's CDR3 is CASSQTNSNQPQHF. CDR3 nucleotide sequence: TGTGCCAGCAGCCAAACAAATAGCAATCAGCCCCAGCATTTT.

The chain couples TRBV29-1 to TRBJ1-1; 7 nucleotides line up with TRBD1. Germline V gives CDR1 SQVTM, CDR2 ANQGSEA. V gave up 7 bases and J gave up 5 bases; unmatched junction bases: 13. The CDR3 totals 14 residues. Here the CDR3 DNA reads TGCAGCGCCAACTACCAGGGGGGCGGAACTGAAGCTTTCTTT. Translating gives CSANYQGGGTEAFF.

The chain combines TRBV5-1 with TRBJ1-2; 8 nucleotides line up with TRBD1. The CDR3 contains 14 residues. V shed 4 bases and J 4 bases; nucleotides not matched to a gene: 6. Germline V CDR1 and CDR2: SGHRS, YFSETQ. The CDR3 region is CASSDPQGGYGYTF. The CDR3 DNA follows: TGCGCCAGCAGCGACCCACAGGGGGGCTATGGCTACACCTTC.

The CDR3 is CASSLGTSGSGTDTQYF. The CDR3 bases are TGTGCCAGCAGCTTGGGGACTAGCGGGAGTGGTACAGATACGCAGTATTTT. The V call is TRBV11-2, the J call TRBJ2-3; 14 nucleotides agree with TRBD2. Germline CDR1 is SGHAT and CDR2 is FQNNGV. V was clipped by 3 bases and J by 3 bases; unmatched bases: 5. The CDR3 consists of 17 residues.

The chain employs TRBV11-2 and TRBJ1-2, with 11 bases identical to TRBD1. This CDR3 is built from 16 residues. CDR1 and CDR2 from the germline V gene are SGHAT and FQNNGV. V trimming: 5 bases; J trimming: 2 bases; junction bases outside the gene matches: 7. CDR3 protein: CASSRNGDRGNYGYTF. CDR3 coding DNA: TGTGCCAGCAGCCGAAACGGGGACAGGGGGAACTATGGCTACACCTTC.

V is TRBV30 and J is TRBJ2-7; D call uncertain. This CDR3 is 12 amino acids long. Trimming removed 5 bases from V and 3 bases from J, with 11 bases in between. The germline CDR1 and CDR2 sequences are GTSNPN and SVGIG (reference sequence). The DNA for the CDR3 is TGTGCCTGGCAGGTACAAAACTACGAGCAGTACTTC. It specifies CAWQVQNYEQYF.

V gene TRBV6-5 combines with J gene TRBJ1-2; D is perhaps TRBD1 (5 bases). V gave up 10 bases and J gave up 2 bases, with 17 bases separating them. Looked up from germline, CDR1 is MNHEY and CDR2 is SVGAGI. The CDR3 loop spans 14 amino acids. CDR3 sequence reads: CATWTLGGNYGYTF. As DNA, the CDR3 is TGTGCCACATGGACATTGGGGGGGAACTATGGCTACACCTTC.

This clone appeared once. This chain connects TRBV18 to TRBJ2-1; TRBD1 matches 7 bases. The J segment lost 8 bases and the V segment lost 1 base, leaving 5 bases of the junction unmatched. CDR1 and CDR2 (germline): KGHSH, LQKENI. The CDR3 contains 14 residues. CDR3 nucleotides: TGTGCCAGCTCACCACGGCAGGGGGTGGATGAGCAGTTCTTC. Translating it yields CASSPRQGVDEQFF.

V and J are TRBV6-5 and TRBJ2-1, with 7 bases matching TRBD2. The CDR3 has 14 residues. V lost 7 bases and J lost 3; bases outside the gene matches: 6. Germline V CDR1 and CDR2: MNHEY, SVGAGI. CDR3 in amino acids: CASTRGRGYNEQFF. CDR3 DNA sequence: TGTGCCAGCACCCGCGGGAGAGGCTACAATGAGCAGTTCTTC.

The chain joins TRBV27 to TRBJ2-4, with D perhaps given as TRBD1 or TRBD2 (6 bases each). From germline, CDR1 is MNHEY and CDR2 SMNVEV (reference sequence). The CDR3 covers 14 residues. V lost 1 base and J lost 6, with 10 bases in between. As DNA, the CDR3 is TGTGCCAGCAGTTTATACAGGGACTTAAACATTCAGTACTTC. This codes for CASSLYRDLNIQYF.

This sequence joins TRBV20-1 and TRBJ2-7, with no clear D. The CDR3 is 11 residues long. V lost 3 bases and J lost 7, with 10 bases in between. CDR1 DFQATT and CDR2 SNEGSKA come from the germline V gene (reference sequence). CDR3 DNA: TGCAGTGCTAGGGAAAATAGAGAGCAGTACTTC. Encoded protein: CSARENREQYF.

The chain uses TRBV9 and TRBJ2-1, with D possibly TRBD2 on 5 matching bases. Germline V lookup: CDR1 SGDLS, CDR2 YYNGEE. Trimming took off 3 bases at V and 2 bases at J, with 12 bases between the two ends. CDR3 length equals 15 residues. The CDR3: CASSARAETYNEQFF. The CDR3 DNA is TGTGCCAGCAGCGCCCGAGCGGAGACCTACAATGAGCAGTTCTTC.

J is TRBJ1-2 and V is TRBV13; D perhaps matches TRBD1 (5 bases). V was pared by 5 bases and J by 3 bases, with 22 bases between. The germline CDR1 and CDR2 sequences are PRHDT and FYEKMQ (reference sequence). The CDR3 has 17 residues. CDR3: CASSHARGTSNYYGYTF. The DNA of the CDR3 is TGTGCCAGCAGCCACGCCCGGGGGACCTCAAATTACTATGGCTACACCTTC. The full variable domain, its missing parts supplied by reference TRBV13 and TRBJ1-2, is AAGVIQSPRHLIKEKRETATLKCYPIPRHDTVYWYQQGPGQDPQFLISFYEKMQSDKGSIPDRFSAQQFSDYHSELNMSSLELGDSALYFCASSHARGTSNYYGYTFGSGTRLTVV.

V gene TRBV11-2 combines with J gene TRBJ2-3; the D is unclear. The germline CDR1 and CDR2 sequences are SGHAT and FQNNGV. Trimming cost V 5 bases and J 0 bases, with 3 bases left between them. There are 12 residues in the CDR3. CDR3 coding DNA: TGTGCCAGCAGCCACAGCACAGATACGCAGTATTTT. Translation gives CASSHSTDTQYF.